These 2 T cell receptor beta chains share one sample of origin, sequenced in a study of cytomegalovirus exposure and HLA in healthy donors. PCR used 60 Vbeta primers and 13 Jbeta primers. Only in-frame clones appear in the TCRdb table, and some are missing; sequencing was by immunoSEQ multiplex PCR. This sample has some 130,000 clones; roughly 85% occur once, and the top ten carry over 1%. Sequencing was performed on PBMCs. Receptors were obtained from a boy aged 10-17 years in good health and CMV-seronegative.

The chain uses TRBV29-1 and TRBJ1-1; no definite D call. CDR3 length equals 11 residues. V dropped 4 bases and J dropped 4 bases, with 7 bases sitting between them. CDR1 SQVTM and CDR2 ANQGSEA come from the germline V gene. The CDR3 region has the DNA TGCAGCGTTGTGATGGCCACTGAAGCTTTCTTT. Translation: CSVVMATEAFF.

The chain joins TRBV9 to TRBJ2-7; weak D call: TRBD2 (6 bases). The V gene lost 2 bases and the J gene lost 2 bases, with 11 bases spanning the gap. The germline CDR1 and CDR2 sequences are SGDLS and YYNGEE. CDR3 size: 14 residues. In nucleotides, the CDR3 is TGTGCCAGCAGCGTTGCGGGACCTCCCTACGAGCAGTACTTC. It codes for CASSVAGPPYEQYF.